The 21 T cell receptor beta chains reported below all come from one sample, sequenced in a study of Graves' ophthalmopathy and Graves' hyperthyroidism. Scientists amplified the TCR beta CDR3 regions from RNA transcripts. The first-round RT-PCR employed HTBI primers together with the Qiagen OneStep RT-PCR kit. A multiplex PCR was then performed as the second round. TCRdb fed the multiplex PCR reads into MiXCR, producing one record per CDR3 protein. The sample has about 740,000 distinct CDR3 sequences; roughly 40% are singletons. Sequencing was done on a sample of peripheral blood. The receptors here all came from an adult man with Graves' ophthalmopathy.

The V gene is TRBV11-2, the J gene TRBJ1-1; weak D call: TRBD1 (6 bases). Deletions cut 3 bases from V and 3 bases from J, with 14 bases between. This CDR3 has 15 amino acids. Per germline, CDR1 SGHAT and CDR2 FQNNGV. The DNA of the CDR3 is TGTGCCAGCAGCTTGCCGGACAGCGAGGACACTGAAGCTTTCTTT. Its protein is CASSLPDSEDTEAFF.

The sample holds a few counts of this clonotype. The chain links TRBV19 to TRBJ2-7; TRBD1 aligns across 8 bases. This CDR3 is built from 16 residues. V lost 5 bases and J lost 3; bases outside the gene matches: 12. Germline values: CDR1 LNHDA, CDR2 SQIVND (reference sequence). In DNA, the CDR3 is TGTGCCAGTAGTGACGGATCGGGACAGGCGAACTACGAGCAGTACTTC. Its translation is CASSDGSGQANYEQYF.

This clonotype was seen repeatedly, ten times or more. The J gene is TRBJ2-7, the V gene TRBV7-8, with 8 bases matching TRBD1. Germline trimming cut 5 bases from V and 2 bases from J; bases unmatched to any gene: 5. There are 14 residues in the CDR3. Germline CDR1 and CDR2: SGHVS and FQNEAQ. Here the CDR3 reads CASSKRTGTYEQYF. CDR3 coding DNA: TGTGCCAGCAGCAAACGGACAGGGACCTACGAGCAGTACTTC.

The rearrangement links TRBV7-3 to TRBJ2-7; D remains unclear. Germline assignment: CDR1 SGHTA and CDR2 FQGTGA. This CDR3 comprises 17 residues. Deletions cut 3 bases from V and 3 bases from J, with 21 bases between. The CDR3 region has the DNA TGTGCCAGCAGCTTTTATAAGAACGGACCAGACCTCTACGAGCAGTACTTC. This codes for CASSFYKNGPDLYEQYF. Looking up the rest from reference TRBV7-3 and TRBJ2-7 gives the full variable domain: GAGVSQTPSNKVTEKGKYVELRCDPISGHTALYWYRQSLGQGPEFLIYFQGTGAADDSGLPNDRFFAVRPEGSVSTLKIQRTERGDSAVYLCASSFYKNGPDLYEQYFGPGTRLTVT.

This rearrangement joins TRBV5-1 to TRBJ1-1, with D maybe TRBD1 (6 bases). Germline CDR1 and CDR2: SGHRS and YFSETQ. The CDR3 has 14 amino acids. V was trimmed by 0 bases and J by 6 bases, leaving 12 bases between them. This CDR3 reads CASSLDREVSEAFF. The CDR3 DNA follows: TGCGCCAGCAGCTTGGACAGGGAAGTTTCTGAAGCTTTCTTT. The whole variable domain, remainder taken from reference TRBV5-1 and TRBJ1-1, is KAGVTQTPRYLIKTRGQQVTLSCSPISGHRSVSWYQQTPGQGLQFLFEYFSETQRNKGNFPGRFSGRQFSNSRSEMNVSTLELGDSALYLCASSLDREVSEAFFGQGTRLTVV.

V gene TRBV7-9 combines with J gene TRBJ2-5, with D uncertain. The V gene's germline CDR1 is SEHNR and CDR2 FQNEAQ (reference sequence). CDR3 size: 13 residues. Trimming removed 2 bases at V and 5 bases at J, with 9 bases between. The CDR3 nucleotides are TGTGCCAGCAGCTTAATTATGGGGGAGACCCAGTACTTC. It is translated as CASSLIMGETQYF.

This rearrangement joins TRBV5-1 to TRBJ1-2; 8 bases are a match to TRBD1. V trimming: 0 bases; J trimming: 4 bases; junction bases outside the gene matches: 5. The CDR3 consists of 15 residues. CDR1 and CDR2 (germline): SGHRS, YFSETQ. The CDR3 bases are TGCGCCAGCAGCTTGGCTACAGGGGGAACCTATGGCTACACCTTC. It encodes CASSLATGGTYGYTF.

The chain couples TRBV7-2 to TRBJ1-5; 7 nucleotides line up with TRBD1. The CDR3 contains 18 residues. The V gene end was trimmed by 3 bases and the J gene end by 0 bases; junction bases not matched to a gene: 11. Per germline, CDR1 SGHTA and CDR2 FQGNSA. CDR3 bases: TGTGCCAGCAGCTTTCCAATCGTAGGGACAGCTAGCAATCAGCCCCAGCATTTT. It is translated as CASSFPIVGTASNQPQHF.

This clonotype was recorded a few times. The genes are TRBV9 and TRBJ1-1; the match to TRBD1 covers 9 bases. Germline values: CDR1 SGDLS, CDR2 YYNGEE. The J segment lost 7 bases and the V segment lost 4 bases, leaving 11 bases of the junction unmatched. The CDR3 has 15 amino acids. CDR3 nucleotide sequence: TGTGCCAGCAGCTTCTGGACAGGGGAAGAGGATGAAGCTTTCTTT. Residues: CASSFWTGEEDEAFF.

This clonotype was counted only a few times. The J gene is TRBJ1-2, the V gene TRBV12-3 or TRBV12-4; D is possibly TRBD1 (5 bases). Trimming pared 5 bases from V and 4 bases from J, leaving 20 bases between. This CDR3 contains 16 residues. The CDR3 loop reads CASSKSGRTRAYGYTF. The CDR3 DNA sequence: TGTGCCAGCAGTAAATCGGGACGGACGAGAGCCTATGGCTACACCTTC.

The V call is TRBV25-1, the J call TRBJ1-4; 9 bases fit TRBD1. Losses at the gene ends were 5 bases for V and 5 bases for J; bases not matched to a gene: 6. Germline lookup yields CDR1 MGHDK and CDR2 SYGVNS. The length of the CDR3 is 15 residues. This chain's CDR3 is CASSSMTGGNEKLFF. CDR3 nucleotides: TGTGCCAGCAGTTCCATGACAGGGGGAAATGAAAAACTGTTTTTT.

CDR3 protein: CASSLGGEGQETQYF. The CDR3 region has the DNA TGTGCCAGCAGCTTAGGGGGAGAAGGGCAAGAGACCCAGTACTTC. The chain employs TRBV7-9 and TRBJ2-5; tentative D call: TRBD2 (5 bases). Germline CDR1 is SEHNR and CDR2 is FQNEAQ (reference sequence). The ends were cut back, 1 base at V and 2 bases at J, with 11 bases in the middle. The CDR3 contains 15 residues.

This clonotype has a count of ten or more. The chain carries TRBV7-9 and TRBJ2-5; no reliable D call. The CDR3 contains 13 residues. Between the trimmed V and J ends, which lost 1 base and 5 bases, there was a span of 8 bases. The V gene's germline CDR1 is SEHNR and CDR2 FQNEAQ (reference sequence). CDR3: CASSLDTRETQYF. CDR3 DNA: TGTGCCAGCAGCTTAGACACGCGGGAGACCCAGTACTTC. The complete variable domain, with remaining parts taken from reference TRBV7-9 and TRBJ2-5, reads DTGVSQNPRHKITKRGQNVTFRCDPISEHNRLYWYRQTLGQGPEFLTYFQNEAQLEKSRLLSDRFSAERPKGSFSTLEIQRTEQGDSAMYLCASSLDTRETQYFGPGTRLLVL.

The CDR3 DNA sequence: TGTGCCAGCCAAGCGGGAGGAATGTACGAGCAGTACTTC. Residues: CASQAGGMYEQYF. V gene TRBV10-3 combines with J gene TRBJ2-7, with 9 bases fitting TRBD2. Germline V gene lookup returns CDR1 ENHRY and CDR2 SYGVKD. The ends lost 10 bases at V and 4 bases at J; junction bases unmatched: 8. The CDR3 totals 13 residues.

The chain combines TRBV7-9 with TRBJ2-7; TRBD1 might be the D (6 bases). With 6 bases removed from V and 3 bases from J, the gap between germline ends came to 15 bases. CDR1 is SEHNR, CDR2 FQNEAQ, per germline (reference sequence). The CDR3 is made up of 14 amino acids. CDR3 coding DNA: TGTGCCAGCAGTCCACAGGGATCGTACTACGAGCAGTACTTC. It translates to CASSPQGSYYEQYF.

This clonotype has ten or more counts. V gene TRBV2 combines with J gene TRBJ2-5; the D gene is possibly TRBD1 (6 bases). This CDR3 region has 13 residues. Trimming left V 10 bases short and J 4 bases short, with 16 bases between. CDR1 is SNHLY, CDR2 FYNNEI, per germline. In DNA form, the CDR3 reads TGTGCCAAAGGGGGACCCCAGGCAGAGACCCAGTACTTC. This codes for CAKGGPQAETQYF.

V is TRBV11-2 and J is TRBJ2-7, with 11 bases that match TRBD2. Germline V gives CDR1 SGHAT, CDR2 FQNNGV. This CDR3 is built from 16 residues. Unmatched junction bases numbered 10, after V lost 6 bases and J lost 3 bases. CDR3 coding DNA: TGTGCCAGCAGTTACCTCCTAGCGGGGGGTTTCTACGAGCAGTACTTC. Protein sequence: CASSYLLAGGFYEQYF.

This clonotype was observed a few times. The chain recombines TRBV29-1 with TRBJ2-3; 10 bases fit TRBD2. The CDR3 sequence is 14 residues long. The V and J ends lost 3 bases and 3 bases, in that order; junction bases with no gene match: 3. Germline V gene sequence: CDR1 SQVTM, CDR2 ANQGSEA. The CDR3 nucleotides read TGCAGCGTTGATACTAGCGGGGAGACAGATACGCAGTATTTT. Protein sequence: CSVDTSGETDTQYF.

The chain recombines TRBV28 with TRBJ1-5; TRBD1 might be the D (6 bases). Germline V gives CDR1 MDHEN, CDR2 SYDVKM. The CDR3 has 14 amino acids. Trimming shortened V by 4 bases and J by 9 bases, and 16 bases separated the two germline ends. CDR3 in amino acids: CASSSIGTPRPQHF. For the CDR3, the DNA is TGTGCCAGCAGTTCCATTGGGACACCAAGGCCCCAGCATTTT.

This sequence joins TRBV9 and TRBJ2-5; no definite D call. The V gene lost 0 bases and the J gene lost 5 bases, with 5 bases spanning the gap. Per the germline V gene, CDR1 is SGDLS and CDR2 is YYNGEE. This CDR3 contains 12 residues. The CDR3 is CASSVESETQYF. DNA of the CDR3: TGTGCCAGCAGCGTAGAAAGTGAGACCCAGTACTTC.

The chain uses TRBV29-1 and TRBJ1-2, with D maybe TRBD1 (5 bases). Deletions cut 4 bases from V and 5 bases from J, with 14 bases between. Germline V gives CDR1 SQVTM, CDR2 ANQGSEA. The CDR3 sequence is 13 residues long. CDR3 sequence reads: CSVAQGRGYGYTF. DNA for the CDR3: TGCAGCGTTGCTCAGGGACGTGGTTATGGCTACACCTTC.